A selection of T cell receptor beta chains follows, all from one sample in a study of T cells in Graves' hyperthyroidism and ophthalmopathy. Via MiXCR, TCRdb re-called the multiplex PCR reads, giving one row per CDR3 protein. Here the sample spans around 610,000 distinct CDR3 sequences, roughly 15% being singletons. Material: blood. The receptors here all came from a woman aged 40 to 50 with Graves' ophthalmopathy. Each CDR3 is given with its conserved first and last residue. The D gene is left open where the match is weak. The size entry is marked missing in some rows and otherwise reads once, few, many or a size class.

J,D,V,size,CDR3,DNA
TRBJ1-1,-,TRBV15,-,CATSRDLVRGSEAFF,TGTGCCACCAGCAGAGATCTCGTCAGGGGCTCTGAAGCTTTCTTT
TRBJ2-2,TRBD1,TRBV7-2,-,CASSGQGSGELFF,TGTGCCAGCAGCGGACAGGGAAGCGGGGAGCTGTTTTTT
TRBJ1-6,-,TRBV28,-,CASSPRQESLINSPLHF,TGTGCCAGCAGTCCTCGACAGGAGAGTTTGATTAATTCACCCCTCCACTTT
TRBJ2-7,-,TRBV19,many,CASSSSGTATYEQYF,TGTGCCAGTAGTAGCTCGGGGACTGCAACCTACGAGCAGTACTTC
TRBJ1-5,TRBD1,TRBV19,many,CASKTTGWGDQPQHF,TGTGCCAGCAAGACGACAGGGTGGGGGGATCAGCCCCAGCATTTT
TRBJ2-7,-,TRBV28,many,CASRWTHSYEQYF,TGTGCCAGCAGGTGGACTCACTCCTACGAGCAGTACTTC
TRBJ1-1,-,TRBV28,many,CASSDGGMNTEAFF,TGTGCCAGCAGCGACGGGGGGATGAACACTGAAGCTTTCTTT
TRBJ2-7,-,TRBV28,many,CASRLQGSEQYF,TGTGCCAGCAGGCTACAGGGATCCGAGCAGTACTTC
TRBJ2-5,TRBD2,TRBV27,many,CASSFTSGPQETQYF,TGTGCCAGCAGTTTTACTAGCGGGCCCCAAGAGACCCAGTACTTC
TRBJ1-3,TRBD1,TRBV6-1,many,CASILDRGRSGNTIYF,TGTGCCAGCATCCTGGACAGGGGGAGATCTGGAAACACCATATATTTT
TRBJ1-2,TRBD1,TRBV24-1,-,CATSDPGQLKGGYTF,TGTGCCACCAGTGACCCGGGACAGCTTAAAGGGGGCTACACCTTC
TRBJ2-7,-,TRBV12-3/TRBV12-4,-,CASSLFRLEQYF,TGTGCCAGCAGTTTATTTCGGCTCGAGCAGTACTTC
TRBJ2-2,-,TRBV4-1,few,CASSQSTTGELFF,TGCGCCAGCAGCCAATCGACCACCGGGGAGCTGTTTTTT
TRBJ2-7,-,TRBV28,many,CASSFPGKELSYEQYF,TGTGCCAGCAGTTTCCCCGGGAAAGAACTCTCCTACGAGCAGTACTTC
TRBJ2-2,-,TRBV10-2,-,CASGRYGELFF,TGCGCCAGCGGACGGTACGGGGAGCTGTTTTTT
TRBJ2-7,-,TRBV27,-,CASRPGRGVPYIYEQYF,TGTGCCAGCAGGCCGGGACGCGGAGTACCCTATATCTACGAGCAGTACTTC
TRBJ2-2,-,TRBV6-1,many,CASSMTANTGELFF,TGTGCCAGCAGCATGACAGCTAACACCGGGGAGCTGTTTTTT
TRBJ2-7,-,TRBV14,few,CASSQDSYRHYEQYF,TGTGCCAGCAGCCAAGATTCGTACAGGCACTACGAGCAGTACTTC
TRBJ2-5,TRBD1,TRBV28,many,CASTDGQGLETQYF,TGTGCCAGCACCGATGGACAGGGGCTTGAGACCCAGTACTTC
TRBJ2-7,TRBD1,TRBV18,-,CASSTGTDFEQYF,TGTGCCAGCTCAACCGGGACAGATTTCGAGCAGTACTTC
TRBJ1-1,TRBD1,TRBV28,many,CASSFNRGAETEAFF,TGTGCCAGCAGTTTTAACAGGGGAGCTGAGACTGAAGCTTTCTTT
TRBJ2-6,-,TRBV6-1,many,CASGPVQGNPGANVLTF,TGTGCCAGCGGACCAGTTCAGGGGAACCCTGGGGCCAACGTCCTGACTTTC
TRBJ1-2,-,TRBV6-1,-,CASSVRGRSYGYTF,TGTGCCAGCAGCGTTCGGGGGAGGAGCTATGGCTACACCTTC
TRBJ2-1,-,TRBV28,-,CASSPTIYNEQFF,TGTGCCAGCAGCCCGACCATCTACAATGAGCAGTTCTTC
TRBJ1-2,-,TRBV19,many,CASSTGPSYGYTF,TGTGCCAGTAGTACAGGACCCAGCTATGGCTACACCTTC
TRBJ2-7,TRBD2,TRBV10-1,many,CASLKAGSLHEQYF,TGCGCCAGCCTCAAAGCGGGATCCCTCCACGAGCAGTACTTC
TRBJ1-6,-,TRBV6-5,many,CASSYSGAGRTPLHF,TGTGCCAGCAGTTACTCGGGGGCAGGGAGGACACCCCTCCACTTT
TRBJ2-7,TRBD1,TRBV7-9,-,CASSPGTGGRAEQYF,TGTGCCAGCAGCCCCGGGACAGGGGGTCGGGCTGAGCAGTACTTC
TRBJ2-6,-,TRBV19,-,CASSIAPLYLSGANVLTF,TGTGCCAGTAGTATCGCCCCTCTTTACCTCTCTGGGGCCAACGTCCTGACTTTC
TRBJ1-1,TRBD1,TRBV6-1,-,CASSRGQGLMNTEAFF,TGTGCCAGCAGTAGGGGACAGGGATTGATGAACACTGAAGCTTTCTTT
TRBJ1-5,-,TRBV6-1,-,CASSEEGSYQPQHF,TGTGCCAGCAGTGAAGAAGGGAGTTATCAGCCCCAGCATTTT
TRBJ2-2,-,TRBV11-2,many,CASSPKVENTGELFF,TGTGCCAGCAGCCCAAAAGTGGAGAACACCGGGGAGCTGTTTTTT
TRBJ1-2,-,TRBV5-1,many,CASSLFFSGRNYGYTF,TGCGCCAGCAGCTTGTTCTTCTCAGGGCGCAACTATGGCTACACCTTC
TRBJ2-2,TRBD1,TRBV30,few,CAWTGRGYTGTGVELFF,TGTGCCTGGACTGGACGAGGGTACACTGGGACAGGAGTGGAGCTGTTTTTT
TRBJ1-3,-,TRBV30,many,CAWTGSYSGNTIYF,TGTGCCTGGACGGGCAGTTACTCTGGAAACACCATATATTTT
TRBJ1-1,-,TRBV7-8,many,CASSQQIDGKREAFF,TGTGCCAGCAGCCAACAAATTGACGGGAAGAGGGAAGCTTTCTTT
TRBJ1-2,TRBD1,TRBV12-3/TRBV12-4,many,CASRGTGQGSGYTF,TGTGCCAGCAGGGGGACAGGACAGGGCTCTGGCTACACCTTC
TRBJ2-7,TRBD2,TRBV27,many,CASSFWRERSYEQYF,TGTGCCAGCAGTTTTTGGCGGGAGAGGTCCTACGAGCAGTACTTC
TRBJ1-2,-,TRBV27,many,CASSLNGGEKGYTF,TGTGCCAGCAGTTTAAATGGGGGAGAGAAAGGCTACACCTTC
TRBJ1-5,TRBD1,TRBV28,many,CASSLMGLPGQFSNQPQHF,TGTGCCAGCAGTTTAATGGGCCTCCCGGGACAGTTTAGCAATCAGCCCCAGCATTTT
TRBJ2-2,TRBD2,TRBV5-1,many,CASSVGLAGNTGELFF,TGCGCCAGCAGCGTCGGGCTAGCGGGAAACACCGGGGAGCTGTTTTTT
TRBJ2-5,TRBD2,TRBV15,many,CATSRGAGLAAETQYF,TGTGCCACCAGCAGAGGGGCGGGACTAGCAGCAGAGACCCAGTACTTC
TRBJ2-7,-,TRBV6-5,many,CASSIDGSLYEQYF,TGTGCCAGCAGTATCGACGGTTCTCTCTACGAGCAGTACTTC
TRBJ2-7,TRBD1,TRBV20-1,many,CSARTGGPYEQYF,TGCAGTGCCCGGACAGGAGGCCCCTACGAGCAGTACTTC
TRBJ1-1,-,TRBV30,many,CAWSGSGGNTEAFF,TGTGCCTGGAGCGGATCCGGGGGGAACACTGAAGCTTTCTTT
TRBJ1-1,-,TRBV11-2,many,CASSQGLSNTEAFF,TGTGCCAGCAGCCAAGGACTCTCGAACACTGAAGCTTTCTTT
TRBJ1-2,-,TRBV19,many,CASSPARGNYGYTF,TGTGCCAGTTCCCCAGCGAGGGGCAACTATGGCTACACCTTC
TRBJ1-1,TRBD1,TRBV7-9,few,CASSPWTGTDTEAFF,TGTGCCAGCAGCCCGTGGACAGGGACGGACACTGAAGCTTTCTTT
TRBJ2-7,-,TRBV7-2,many,CASSLLPGSSEQYF,TGTGCCAGCAGCTTACTTCCGGGGTCCAGCGAGCAGTACTTC
TRBJ1-2,TRBD1,TRBV6-4,few,CASSVSGQGSNYGYTF,TGTGCCAGCAGTGTCTCGGGACAGGGGAGCAACTATGGCTACACCTTC
TRBJ2-2,-,TRBV29-1,-,CSVEEENTGELFF,TGCAGCGTTGAAGAGGAGAACACCGGGGAGCTGTTTTTT
TRBJ2-3,TRBD2,TRBV19,few,CASSIGAGGPTGTDTQYF,TGTGCCAGTAGTATTGGGGCGGGAGGGCCTACGGGCACAGATACGCAGTATTTT
TRBJ1-2,-,TRBV28,many,CASQTGGYGYTF,TGTGCCAGCCAGACAGGAGGATATGGCTACACCTTC
TRBJ2-2,TRBD1,TRBV6-2/TRBV6-3,many,CASSYAYDPRDRGHNGELFF,TGTGCCAGCAGTTACGCCTATGACCCCCGGGACAGGGGGCATAACGGGGAGCTGTTTTTT
TRBJ2-2,-,TRBV20-1,-,CSAPTAAYLGGELFF,TGCAGTGCCCCGACGGCGGCTTATTTAGGAGGGGAGCTGTTTTTT